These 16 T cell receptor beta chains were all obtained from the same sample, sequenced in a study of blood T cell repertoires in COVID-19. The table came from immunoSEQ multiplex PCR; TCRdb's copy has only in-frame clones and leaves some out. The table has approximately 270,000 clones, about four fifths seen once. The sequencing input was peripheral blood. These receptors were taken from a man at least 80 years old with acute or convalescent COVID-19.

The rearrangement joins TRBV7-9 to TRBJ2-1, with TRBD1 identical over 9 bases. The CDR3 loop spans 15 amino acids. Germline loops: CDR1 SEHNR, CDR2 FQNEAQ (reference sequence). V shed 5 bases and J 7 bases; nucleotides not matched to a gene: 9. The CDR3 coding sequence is TGTGCCAGCAGCCCTCGGACAGGGGCAGGGAATGAGCAGTTCTTC. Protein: CASSPRTGAGNEQFF.

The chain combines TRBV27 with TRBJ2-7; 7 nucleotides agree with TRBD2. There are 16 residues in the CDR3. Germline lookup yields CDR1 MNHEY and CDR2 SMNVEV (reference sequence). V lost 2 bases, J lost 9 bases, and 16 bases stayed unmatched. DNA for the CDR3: TGTGCCAGCAGTTTACTGTCAGCGGGAACGTCTTTGAGGCAGTACTTC. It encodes CASSLLSAGTSLRQYF.

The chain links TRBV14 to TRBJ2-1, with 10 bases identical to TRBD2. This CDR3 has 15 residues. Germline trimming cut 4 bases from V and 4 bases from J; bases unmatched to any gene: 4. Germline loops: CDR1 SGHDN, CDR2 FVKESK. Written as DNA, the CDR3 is TGTGCCAGCAGCCCGGGACTAGCGAGTTACAATGAGCAGTTCTTC. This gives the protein CASSPGLASYNEQFF.

The chain's CDR3 is CASSLATGGSSPLHF. CDR3 DNA sequence: TGCGCCAGCAGCTTGGCTACGGGAGGGAGTTCACCCCTCCACTTT. V is TRBV5-1 and J is TRBJ1-6; the D is unclear. Germline-derived CDR1 and CDR2 are SGHRS and YFSETQ. The CDR3 length is 15 residues. V lost 0 bases to trimming and J lost 9 bases, with 13 bases between them.

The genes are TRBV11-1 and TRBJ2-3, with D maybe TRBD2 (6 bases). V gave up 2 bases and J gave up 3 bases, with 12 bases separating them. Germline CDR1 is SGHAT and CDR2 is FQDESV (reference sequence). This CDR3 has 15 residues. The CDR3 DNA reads TGTGCCAGCAGCTTACGGGGGAAGAGAACAGATACGCAGTATTTT. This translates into CASSLRGKRTDTQYF. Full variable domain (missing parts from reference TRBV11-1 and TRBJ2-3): EAEVAQSPRYKITEKSQAVAFWCDPISGHATLYWYRQILGQGPELLVQFQDESVVDDSQLPKDRFSAERLKGVDSTLKIQPAELGDSAMYLCASSLRGKRTDTQYFGPGTRLTVL.

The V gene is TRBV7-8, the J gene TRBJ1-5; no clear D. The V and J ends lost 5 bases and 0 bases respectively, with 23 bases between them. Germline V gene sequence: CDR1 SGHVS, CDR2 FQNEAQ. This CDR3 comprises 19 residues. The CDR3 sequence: CASSPQTLIPKNSNQPQHF. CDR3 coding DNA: TGTGCCAGCAGCCCACAGACACTCATCCCAAAGAATAGCAATCAGCCCCAGCATTTT.

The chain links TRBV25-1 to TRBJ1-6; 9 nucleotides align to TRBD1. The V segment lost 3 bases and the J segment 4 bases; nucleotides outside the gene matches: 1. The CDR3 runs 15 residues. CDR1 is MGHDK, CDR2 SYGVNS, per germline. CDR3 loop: CASSEGQGYNSPLHF. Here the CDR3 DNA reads TGTGCCAGCAGTGAGGGACAGGGTTATAATTCACCCCTCCACTTT.

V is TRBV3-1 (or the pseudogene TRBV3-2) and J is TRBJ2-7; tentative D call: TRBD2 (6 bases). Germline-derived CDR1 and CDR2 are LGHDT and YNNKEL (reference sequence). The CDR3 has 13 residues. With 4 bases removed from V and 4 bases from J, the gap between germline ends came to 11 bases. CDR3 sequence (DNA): TGTGCCAGCAGCCTCGCGGGATCGTACGAGCAGTACTTC. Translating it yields CASSLAGSYEQYF.

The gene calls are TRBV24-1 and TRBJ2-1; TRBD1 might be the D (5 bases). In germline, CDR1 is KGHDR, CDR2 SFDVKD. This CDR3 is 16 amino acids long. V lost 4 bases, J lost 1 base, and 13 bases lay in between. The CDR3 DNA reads TGTGCCACCAGTGACCCAGGGTCTTCATCCTACAATGAGCAGTTCTTC. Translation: CATSDPGSSSYNEQFF.

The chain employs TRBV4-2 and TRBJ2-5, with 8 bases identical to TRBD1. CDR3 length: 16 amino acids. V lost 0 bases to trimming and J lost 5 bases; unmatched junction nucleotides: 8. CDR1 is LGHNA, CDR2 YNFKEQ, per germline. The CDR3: CASSQDQAGGLETQYF. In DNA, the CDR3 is TGTGCCAGCAGCCAAGATCAGGCAGGGGGCCTCGAGACCCAGTACTTC.

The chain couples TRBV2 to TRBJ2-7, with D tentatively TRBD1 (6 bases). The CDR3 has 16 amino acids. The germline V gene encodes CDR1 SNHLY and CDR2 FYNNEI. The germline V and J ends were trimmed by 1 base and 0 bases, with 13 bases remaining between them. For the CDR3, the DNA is TGTGCCAGCAGTGAAGGGCTGGGGGCAGGCTCCTACGAGCAGTACTTC. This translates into CASSEGLGAGSYEQYF.

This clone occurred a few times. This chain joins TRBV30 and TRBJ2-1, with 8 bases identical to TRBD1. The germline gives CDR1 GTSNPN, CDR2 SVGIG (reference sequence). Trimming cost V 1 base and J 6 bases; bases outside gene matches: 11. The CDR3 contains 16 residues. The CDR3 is CAWSGTPWTGTNEQFF. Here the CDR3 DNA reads TGTGCCTGGAGTGGAACCCCTTGGACAGGGACCAATGAGCAGTTCTTC.

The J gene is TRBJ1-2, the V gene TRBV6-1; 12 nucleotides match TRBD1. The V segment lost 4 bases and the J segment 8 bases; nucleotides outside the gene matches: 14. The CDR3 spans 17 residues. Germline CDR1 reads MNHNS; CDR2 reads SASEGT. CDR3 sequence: CASSALGPGQGAWGYTF. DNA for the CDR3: TGTGCCAGCAGTGCACTAGGACCGGGACAGGGGGCTTGGGGCTACACCTTC.

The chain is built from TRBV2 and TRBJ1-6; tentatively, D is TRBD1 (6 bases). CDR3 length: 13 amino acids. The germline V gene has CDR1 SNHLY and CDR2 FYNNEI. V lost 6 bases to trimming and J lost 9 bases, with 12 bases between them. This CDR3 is CASRYRVSSPLHF. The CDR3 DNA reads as TGTGCCAGCAGGTACAGGGTCAGTTCACCCCTCCACTTT.

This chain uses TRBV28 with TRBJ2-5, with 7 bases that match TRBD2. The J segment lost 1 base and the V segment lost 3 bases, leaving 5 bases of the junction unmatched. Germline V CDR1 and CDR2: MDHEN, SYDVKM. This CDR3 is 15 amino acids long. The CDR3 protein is CASSFSSGGQETQYF. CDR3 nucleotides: TGTGCCAGCAGTTTCTCGTCGGGAGGCCAAGAGACCCAGTACTTC.

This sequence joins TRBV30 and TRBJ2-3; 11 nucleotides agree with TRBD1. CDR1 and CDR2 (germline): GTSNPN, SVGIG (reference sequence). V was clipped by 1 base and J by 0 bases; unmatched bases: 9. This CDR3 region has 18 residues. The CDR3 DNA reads TGTGCCTGGAGTGAGGACAGGGGGCGCTTCGCTAGCACAGATACGCAGTATTTT. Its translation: CAWSEDRGRFASTDTQYF.